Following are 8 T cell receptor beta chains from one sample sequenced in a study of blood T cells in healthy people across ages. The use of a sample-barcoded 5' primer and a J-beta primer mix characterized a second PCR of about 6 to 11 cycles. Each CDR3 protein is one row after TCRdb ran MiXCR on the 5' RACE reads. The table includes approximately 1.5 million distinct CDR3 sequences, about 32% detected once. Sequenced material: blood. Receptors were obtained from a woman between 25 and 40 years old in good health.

The CDR3 region has the DNA TGTGCCAGCAGTGAATGGGCCAGGGGGCTTTCCTACGAGCAGTACTTC. Residues: CASSEWARGLSYEQYF. The rearrangement uses TRBV6-1 and TRBJ2-7; 8 nucleotides agree with TRBD1. The germline CDR1 and CDR2 sequences are MNHNS and SASEGT. The CDR3 consists of 16 residues. V shed 2 bases and J 1 base; nucleotides not matched to a gene: 7.

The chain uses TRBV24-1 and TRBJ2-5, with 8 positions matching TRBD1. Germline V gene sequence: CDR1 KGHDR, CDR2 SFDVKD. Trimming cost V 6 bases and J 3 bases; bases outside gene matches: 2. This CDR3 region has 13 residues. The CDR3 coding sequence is TGTGCCACCAGTCCAGGGGGCAAAGAGACCCAGTACTTC. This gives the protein CATSPGGKETQYF.

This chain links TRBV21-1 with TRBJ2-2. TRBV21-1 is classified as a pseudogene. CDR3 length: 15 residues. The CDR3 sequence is CASSMGVRDTGELFF. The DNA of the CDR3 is TGTGCCAGCTCCATGGGGGTTAGGGACACCGGGGAGCTGTTTTTT.

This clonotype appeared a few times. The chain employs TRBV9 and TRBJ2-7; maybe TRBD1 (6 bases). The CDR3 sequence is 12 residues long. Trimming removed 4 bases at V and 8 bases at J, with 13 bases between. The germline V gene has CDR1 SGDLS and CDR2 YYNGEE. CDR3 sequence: CASSPDSRQQYF. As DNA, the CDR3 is TGTGCCAGCAGCCCGGACAGCCGGCAGCAGTACTTC. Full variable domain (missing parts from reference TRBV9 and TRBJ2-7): DSGVTQTPKHLITATGQRVTLRCSPRSGDLSVYWYQQSLDQGLQFLIQYYNGEERAKGNILERFSAQQFPDLHSELNLSSLELGDSALYFCASSPDSRQQYFGPGTRLTVT.

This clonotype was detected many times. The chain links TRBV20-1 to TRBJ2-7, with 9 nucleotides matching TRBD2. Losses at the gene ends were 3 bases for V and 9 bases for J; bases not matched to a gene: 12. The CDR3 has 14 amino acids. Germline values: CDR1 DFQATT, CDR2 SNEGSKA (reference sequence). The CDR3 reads CSASLASGKLRQYF. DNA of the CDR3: TGCAGTGCTAGTCTCGCTAGCGGGAAACTAAGGCAGTACTTC.

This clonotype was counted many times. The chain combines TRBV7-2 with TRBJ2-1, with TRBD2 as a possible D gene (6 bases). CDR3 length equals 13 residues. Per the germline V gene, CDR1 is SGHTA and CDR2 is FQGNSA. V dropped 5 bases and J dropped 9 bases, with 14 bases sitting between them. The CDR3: CASSPSGGGEQFF. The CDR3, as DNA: TGTGCCAGCAGCCCCTCCGGGGGTGGTGAGCAGTTCTTC.

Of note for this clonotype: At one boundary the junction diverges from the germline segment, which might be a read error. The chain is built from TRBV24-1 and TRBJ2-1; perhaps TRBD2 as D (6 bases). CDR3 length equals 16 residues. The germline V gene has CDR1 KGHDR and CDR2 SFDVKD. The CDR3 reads CATSDMAGSSYNEQFF. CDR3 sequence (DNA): TGTGCCACCAGTGATATGGCCGGGAGCTCCTACAACGAGCAGTTCTTC.

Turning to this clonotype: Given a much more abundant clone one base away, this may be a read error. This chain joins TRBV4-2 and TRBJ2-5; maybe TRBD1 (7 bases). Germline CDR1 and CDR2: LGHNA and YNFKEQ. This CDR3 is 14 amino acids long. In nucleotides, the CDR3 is TGTGCCAGCAGTCAGGAGGGGACAGAAGAGACCCAGCACTTC. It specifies CASSQEGTEETQHF.